The T cell receptor beta chain described here comes from a study of shared clonotypes between healthy human individuals. Study-wide context: The study used three CD4 naive, three CD4 memory, two CD8 naive and one CD8 memory plate per donor.

The ends were cut back, 1 base at V and 3 bases at J, with 10 bases in the middle. The CDR3 is made up of 14 amino acids. CDR1 and CDR2 (germline): SGHRS, YFSETQ. The study, taken as a whole, reports: On the whole, naive subsets had larger estimated richness than memory subsets had. Blood was the sole source, and tissue repertoires probably differ.

Of note for this clone: The antigen is unknown.

Produced via immunoSEQ multiplex PCR; TCRdb's table is partial and in-frame only. This table holds about 2 million clones, 85% to 95% found once. This rearrangement joins TRBV5-1 to TRBJ2-5; D unresolved. The receptor was derived from a man aged 18 to 30 in good health. Sequenced input: naive CD4+ T cells sorted from blood. Stated subset: CD45RA+ positively selected. The CDR3 nucleotides are TGCGCCAGCAGCTTGATGGGCTCCAAAGAGACCCAGTACTTC. Amino acid sequence: CASSLMGSKETQYF.